This T cell receptor (beta chain) came from a study of post-analysis software for immune sequencing data (dated by TCRdb to the mid-2010s). As for the study more broadly: Relapsing-remitting, secondary progressive and progressive-relapsing multiple sclerosis were recorded as disease courses, and subtype annotation was lacking for some patients. The patient repertoires were set against about 10 previously published healthy control repertoires from donors whose ages ranged from about 6 to 27 years. A subset of samples was prepared in parallel using single-end sample barcoding, then pooled and co-amplified after Illumina adapter ligation. The investigation overall reported the following: Significantly lower normalized Chao1 diversity was found in multiple sclerosis patients than in controls, suggesting substantial peripheral T-cell clonal expansion. About five TRBV segments, including TRBV5-6, TRBV5-1 and TRBV20-1, were significantly more frequent in patients than controls. The multiple sclerosis patient group was slightly younger than the control group. Direct clustering with F measure showed strong co-clustering of samples prepared in the same batch, prompting a batch-effect correction.

Library preparation employed PCR. Sequenced on an Illumina HiSeq 2500. To reduce PCR and sequencing biases, unique molecular identifiers were built into the TCR beta cDNA libraries. Per 1 to 10 million input T cells, approximately 500,000 cDNA molecules were obtained, such that each molecule approximated one T cell. Patient libraries were prepared and sequenced with the same protocol used for the earlier healthy control dataset. Within a given batch, samples were prepared together, multiplexed and sequenced on the same HiSeq lane. The paper's data handling went like this. MIGEC was used to process the raw barcoded reads, and molecular identifier groups with only a single read were discarded before consensus assembly and CDR3 extraction. VDJtools was used for post-analysis of the clonotype tables, and diversity was normalized by down-sampling every dataset to the size of the smallest sample. Repertoire overlap clustering matched CDR3 amino acid but not nucleotide sequences to correct batch-related cross-sample contamination. TCRdb reprocessing: public reads trimmed at Q25 with fastp, clones called with MiXCR, in-frame beta chains kept. Each CDR3 protein appears once, grouped with its most common genes and DNA. Here the V and J calls rest on TCRdb's processing, not on the authors' analysis. The sample data list around 770,000 distinct CDR3 sequences, and under 60% of these were observed just once. The ten largest clones add up to 4.9% of the sample.

A note on this clonotype: This receptor's antigen is unknown. The sample holds no much larger clone one base away, and base qualities are not on file.

Cut back by 4 bases and 6 bases, the V and J ends lie 11 bases apart. From its cysteine to its phenylalanine, the CDR3 spans 13 amino acids. The retained sequence is limited to the CDR3, 39 bases, with the frame set at the first base. To demonstrate the VDJtools post-analysis software, TCR beta repertoires were profiled from the peripheral blood of about 13 young patients with multiple sclerosis. The multiple sclerosis patients were children and adolescents between about 6 and 16 years of age. The clonotype was recovered from a girl between 10 and 17 years old with multiple sclerosis. Sequencing was done on a sample of blood. The chain was built from TRBV12-3 or TRBV12-4 and TRBJ2-3, with the D gene uncertain. CDR3 loop: CASSSLREDTQYF. At the DNA level, the sequence is TGTGCCAGCAGTTCCCTTCGTGAGGATACGCAGTATTTT.